This T cell receptor beta chain originates from a study of T-cell memory formation after mild COVID-19. Study in general: Clustering of TCRs was largely donor specific. Study observations and caveats: Second-wave clones with a day 37 peak had unconfirmed SARS-CoV-2 specificity.

V was shortened by 1 base and J by 0 bases, with 10 bases between the two germline ends. The CDR3 runs to 16 residues. One entry per CDR3 protein, called by TCRdb with MiXCR from the 5' RACE reads. Among about 560,000 distinct CDR3 sequences listed, less than 25% were seen once. This clonotype was seen a few times. Its specificity is not known. The receptor was derived from an adult woman who had mild COVID-19 (a few samples of this study predate the infection). Cell type and time point are not known. Sequenced: PBMCs or a T cell subset sorted from them (not recorded which). The chain has TRBV12-3 or TRBV12-4 and TRBJ1-5; no firm D call. The DNA for the CDR3 is TGTGCCAGCAGTTTAGGGACCGAGTATAGCAATCAGCCCCAGCATTTT. It encodes CASSLGTEYSNQPQHF.